The rows below give T cell receptor beta chains drawn from one sample of a study of cytomegalovirus exposure and HLA in healthy donors. The protocol was immunoSEQ multiplex PCR, while the TCRdb copy is restricted to in-frame clones and leaves out a portion. The record lists more than 100,000 clones, of which the ten most abundant hold around 3.6%. The source material was PBMCs. These receptors were obtained from a man aged 18 to 30 in good health and CMV-seronegative. Each CDR3 is given with its conserved first and last residue. Each record gives: V gene, J gene, D gene, CDR3 protein, CDR3 DNA. D genes are given only for firm matches.

TRBV30	TRBJ1-5	.	CAWTLDGGVQPQHF	TGTGCCTGGACCCTCGACGGGGGTGTTCAGCCCCAGCATTTT
TRBV5-1	TRBJ2-5	TRBD2	CASRGASGSQEQYF	TGCGCCAGCAGGGGGGCTAGCGGGAGTCAGGAGCAGTACTTC
TRBV19	TRBJ2-4	TRBD2	CASSTYLEGLAGGIAKNIQYF	TGTGCCAGTAGTACATATCTGGAGGGACTAGCGGGAGGTATAGCCAAAAACATTCAGTACTTC
TRBV19	TRBJ2-2	TRBD2	CASSIRGDGRGGRNTGELFF	TGTGCCAGTAGTATTCGAGGTGACGGACGGGGGGGGCGCAACACCGGGGAGCTGTTTTTT
TRBV27	TRBJ1-2	TRBD1	CASSGQGDYGYTF	TGTGCCAGCAGCGGACAGGGGGACTATGGCTACACCTTC
TRBV9	TRBJ2-3	.	CASSVTSDTQYF	TGTGCCAGCAGCGTCACATCAGATACGCAGTATTTT
TRBV6-5	TRBJ1-2	.	CASSYGGAGANYGYTF	TGTGCCAGCAGTTACGGGGGGGCTGGAGCTAACTATGGCTACACCTTC
TRBV2	TRBJ1-5	.	CASKQQGITQPQHF	TGTGCCAGCAAGCAGCAGGGGATAACCCAGCCCCAGCATTTT
TRBV19	TRBJ1-5	.	CASSIREHNQPQHF	TGTGCCAGTAGTATCAGGGAACACAATCAGCCCCAGCATTTT
TRBV7-9	TRBJ1-1	TRBD1	CAHSPGGTEAFF	TGTGCCCACTCCCCAGGGGGCACTGAAGCTTTCTTT
TRBV9	TRBJ2-2	TRBD2	CASSVSTSGGANTGELFF	TGTGCCAGCAGCGTATCGACTAGCGGGGGAGCGAACACCGGGGAGCTGTTTTTT
TRBV10-2	TRBJ1-5	TRBD1	CASRSQGANNQPQHF	TGCGCCAGCAGGTCTCAGGGGGCAAACAATCAGCCCCAGCATTTT
TRBV4-1	TRBJ1-6	TRBD1	CASSRPGQNSPLHF	TGCGCCAGCAGCCGACCGGGACAGAATTCACCCCTCCACTTT
TRBV14	TRBJ2-1	.	CASSPRGREGPYEQFF	TGTGCCAGCAGCCCCAGGGGGCGGGAGGGCCCTTATGAGCAGTTCTTC
TRBV11-2	TRBJ1-4	.	CASSPGGKLFF	TGTGCCAGCAGCCCGGGTGGAAAACTGTTTTTT
TRBV10-3	TRBJ1-2	.	CAISEVWPGGYTF	TGTGCCATCAGTGAAGTCTGGCCTGGTGGCTACACCTTC
TRBV6-5	TRBJ1-6	.	CASSYSEGSQNSPLHF	TGTGCCAGCAGTTACTCGGAGGGGTCCCAGAATTCACCCCTCCACTTT
TRBV7-9	TRBJ1-6	TRBD1	CASRGGQGNSPLHF	TGTGCCAGCAGGGGGGGACAGGGCAATTCACCCCTCCACTTT
TRBV7-9	TRBJ2-7	TRBD2	CASSPRGGELYEQYF	TGTGCCAGCAGCCCCCGCGGGGGGGAACTCTACGAGCAGTACTTC
TRBV5-1	TRBJ2-7	TRBD2	CASSPLAGGQYEQYF	TGCGCCAGCAGCCCACTAGCGGGAGGGCAATACGAGCAGTACTTC
TRBV4-1	TRBJ1-1	TRBD1	CASSQDGGQGITEAFF	TGCGCCAGCAGCCAAGATGGGGGACAGGGAATTACGGAAGCTTTCTTT
TRBV6-5	TRBJ1-3	.	CASSPGIWENTIYF	TGTGCCAGCAGTCCGGGGATTTGGGAAAACACCATATATTTT
TRBV6-1	TRBJ1-4	TRBD1	CASSEEDRVREKLFF	TGTGCCAGCAGTGAAGAGGACAGGGTCCGGGAAAAACTGTTTTTT
TRBV18	TRBJ1-1	.	CASSPSSRNTEAFF	TGTGCCAGCTCACCATCATCGCGGAACACTGAAGCTTTCTTT
TRBV18	TRBJ1-4	.	CASSRPPRGAPEKLFF	TGTGCCAGCTCACGACCCCCGCGGGGGGCGCCGGAAAAACTGTTTTTT
TRBV7-9	TRBJ1-4	.	CASNTGGPLATNEKLFF	TGTGCCAGCAATACGGGGGGCCCCCTTGCAACTAATGAAAAACTGTTTTTT
TRBV7-9	TRBJ2-7	.	CASSSNRGQYF	TGTGCCAGCAGCTCTAATAGGGGGCAGTACTTC
TRBV11-2	TRBJ1-5	.	CASNSGGAGQPQHF	TGTGCCAGCAACTCAGGAGGAGCAGGTCAGCCCCAGCATTTT
TRBV9	TRBJ2-7	TRBD2	CASSLLAEATYEQYF	TGTGCCAGCAGCCTGCTAGCGGAGGCGACCTACGAGCAGTACTTC
TRBV7-9	TRBJ2-1	TRBD2	CASSSRKGLAGLGDNEQFF	TGTGCCAGCAGCTCCAGAAAGGGACTAGCGGGCTTAGGAGACAATGAGCAGTTCTTC
TRBV9	TRBJ2-7	TRBD2	CASSVELAGLYEQYF	TGTGCCAGCAGCGTAGAACTAGCGGGGCTCTACGAGCAGTACTTC
TRBV7-9	TRBJ2-3	.	CASSLPFEDTQYF	TGTGCCAGCAGCCTACCTTTCGAAGATACGCAGTATTTT
TRBV6-1	TRBJ2-5	.	CATQLTGSETQYF	TGTGCCACTCAACTAACAGGGTCGGAGACCCAGTACTTC
TRBV27	TRBJ2-7	.	CASSLGGAVYEQYF	TGTGCCAGCAGTTTAGGGGGGGCGGTCTACGAGCAGTACTTC
TRBV27	TRBJ2-7	TRBD1	CASSRIPPGQGSEQYF	TGTGCCAGCAGTCGAATCCCTCCGGGACAGGGATCCGAGCAGTACTTC
TRBV2	TRBJ2-1	TRBD2	CASRASGGNNEQFF	TGTGCCAGCAGGGCTAGCGGGGGCAACAATGAGCAGTTCTTC
TRBV5-1	TRBJ2-1	.	CASSLAVGDEQFF	TGCGCCAGCAGCTTGGCGGTCGGGGATGAGCAGTTCTTC
TRBV6-1	TRBJ2-7	TRBD1	CASSRDRGAYEQYF	TGTGCCAGCAGTAGGGACAGGGGCGCCTACGAGCAGTACTTC
TRBV30	TRBJ2-5	.	CAWSPAGGAQYF	TGTGCCTGGAGTCCGGCGGGCGGGGCCCAGTACTTC
TRBV4-1	TRBJ1-1	.	CASSQDLGAGVYTEAFF	TGCGCCAGCAGCCAAGATTTGGGGGCCGGGGTTTACACTGAAGCTTTCTTT
TRBV7-8	TRBJ2-3	TRBD2	CASSSRLAATDTQYF	TGTGCCAGCAGCTCAAGACTAGCGGCGACAGATACGCAGTATTTT
TRBV5-4	TRBJ2-1	TRBD2	CASRPTSGGEQFF	TGTGCCAGCAGGCCCACTAGCGGGGGAGAGCAGTTCTTC
TRBV6-6	TRBJ2-1	TRBD2	CASSDAWGGNEQFF	TGTGCCAGCAGCGATGCGTGGGGAGGGAATGAGCAGTTCTTC
TRBV2	TRBJ2-2	TRBD2	CASSEEAGEFAGELFF	TGTGCCAGCAGTGAAGAAGCGGGAGAATTCGCCGGGGAGCTGTTTTTT
TRBV5-1	TRBJ2-1	TRBD1	CASSQGQGARLEQFF	TGCGCCAGCAGTCAAGGACAGGGGGCCCGTCTGGAGCAGTTCTTC
TRBV14	TRBJ2-1	TRBD2	CASSQWSAGVINNEQFF	TGTGCCAGCAGCCAATGGTCAGCGGGGGTGATTAACAATGAGCAGTTCTTC
TRBV11-2	TRBJ2-1	TRBD2	CASSQGLAGVVNEQFF	TGTGCCAGCAGCCAAGGACTAGCGGGAGTAGTAAATGAGCAGTTCTTC
TRBV6-5	TRBJ1-1	.	CASSRLTPNTEAFF	TGTGCCAGCAGTAGACTTACCCCCAACACTGAAGCTTTCTTT